Each of the 28 T cell receptor beta chains below was sequenced from the same sample in a study of blood T cell repertoires in COVID-19. Generated by immunoSEQ multiplex PCR, the TCRdb table keeps only in-frame clones and is missing some. The sample includes 25,000 to 35,000 clones, over 90% of them seen just once. Sequencing was performed on peripheral blood. These receptors were obtained from a human donor in a cohort sampled during active COVID-19.

The chain links TRBV28 to TRBJ2-2; possible D gene TRBD2, 5 bases. Trimming removed 1 base from V and 5 bases from J, with 11 bases in between. This CDR3 is 15 amino acids long. Germline V gene sequence: CDR1 MDHEN, CDR2 SYDVKM. The CDR3 region has the DNA TGTGCCAGCAGTTTATCAGCCCCGGGAACCGGGGAGCTGTTTTTT. Translation gives CASSLSAPGTGELFF.

This clone has only a few counts. The chain couples TRBV19 to TRBJ2-1; the match to TRBD2 covers 10 bases. The trim removed 8 bases at V and 7 bases at J, leaving 14 bases unmatched. The V gene's germline CDR1 is LNHDA and CDR2 SQIVND (reference sequence). This CDR3 has 16 residues. This CDR3 is CASRRLAGDQLNEQFF. DNA of the CDR3: TGTGCCAGTCGCCGTCTAGCGGGAGATCAGTTGAATGAGCAGTTCTTC.

This clone was counted a single time. This chain links TRBV6-8 with TRBJ2-7; 8 bases align to TRBD1. V was pared by 5 bases and J by 6 bases, with 9 bases of the junction left unmatched. The CDR3 has 14 residues. Per the germline V gene, CDR1 is MNHGY and CDR2 is SAAAGT. The CDR3 region is CASSLRDRLVEQYF. CDR3 bases: TGTGCCAGCAGTCTCCGGGACAGGTTGGTCGAGCAGTACTTC.

The chain combines TRBV20-1 with TRBJ1-3; D remains unclear. Trimming took 3 bases from V and 8 from J, leaving 14 bases between them. The CDR3 contains 13 residues. In germline, CDR1 is DFQATT, CDR2 SNEGSKA (reference sequence). In DNA form, the CDR3 reads TGCAGTGCTAGTGGGGAGGGTATGCACACCATATATTTT. Translation: CSASGEGMHTIYF.

The rearrangement uses TRBV12-3 or TRBV12-4 and TRBJ1-5; D unresolved. The CDR3 runs to 13 residues. Trimming pared 5 bases from V and 5 bases from J, leaving 10 bases between. CDR3 sequence (DNA): TGTGCCAGCAGTCTTAGACGGGATCAGCCCCAGCATTTT. This translates into CASSLRRDQPQHF.

This rearrangement joins TRBV5-1 to TRBJ1-1; perhaps TRBD1 as D (6 bases). The CDR3 covers 15 residues. The V end was cut by 0 bases, the J end by 1 base, with 10 bases between. Germline values: CDR1 SGHRS, CDR2 YFSETQ. CDR3 bases: TGCGCCAGCAGCTTGGGACCAGGGGAGAACACTGAAGCTTTCTTT. Translated, it gives CASSLGPGENTEAFF.

The chain couples TRBV6-5 to TRBJ2-1, with 13 bases aligning to TRBD2. Germline assignment: CDR1 MNHEY and CDR2 SVGAGI. The J segment lost 8 bases and the V segment lost 10 bases, leaving 11 bases of the junction unmatched. The CDR3 is 15 amino acids. CDR3 loop: CATRGLAGYRDEQFF. The CDR3 region has the DNA TGTGCCACCCGGGGACTAGCGGGATACCGGGATGAGCAGTTCTTC.

The chain links TRBV28 to TRBJ2-1; D unclear. V lost 3 bases and J lost 9, with 3 bases in between. The germline CDR1 and CDR2 sequences are MDHEN and SYDVKM. The CDR3 sequence is 10 residues long. The CDR3 loop reads CASSFREQFF. CDR3 bases: TGTGCCAGCAGTTTCCGTGAGCAGTTCTTC.

CDR3: CATSSGLAGGRDEQFF. The CDR3 DNA follows: TGTGCCACCAGCAGCGGACTAGCGGGAGGGAGGGATGAGCAGTTCTTC. This chain joins TRBV15 and TRBJ2-1; 15 positions agree with TRBD2. CDR1 and CDR2 from the germline V gene are LNHNV and YYDKDF (reference sequence). After removal of 3 bases from V and 8 bases from J, the junction contained 5 bases not matched to a gene. CDR3 length equals 16 residues.

About this clone itself: The junction does not match germline at one end; this may be a read error. The chain employs TRBV7-9 and TRBJ2-5; D is unresolved. In germline, CDR1 is SEHNR, CDR2 FQNEAQ (reference sequence). This CDR3 contains 11 residues. The chain's CDR3 is CASSFDTWFNF. The CDR3 nucleotides read TGTGCCAGCAGCTTTGACACGTGGTTTAACTTC. The variable domain in full, completed from reference TRBV7-9 and TRBJ2-5, reads DTGVSQNPRHKITKRGQNVTFRCDPISEHNRLYWYRQTLGQGPEFLTYFQNEAQLEKSRLLSDRFSAERPKGSFSTLEIQRTEQGDSAMYLCASSFDTWFNFGPGTRLLVL.

The chain employs TRBV24-1 and TRBJ2-5, with a possible D match to TRBD2 (6 bases). Germline-derived CDR1 and CDR2 are KGHDR and SFDVKD. V gave up 5 bases and J gave up 4 bases, with 16 bases separating them. This CDR3 contains 15 residues. Written as DNA, the CDR3 is TGTGCCACCAGTGGTGCGTCGGGAGCGTCAGAGACCCAGTACTTC. Encoded protein: CATSGASGASETQYF.

The DNA for the CDR3 is TGTGCCAGCAGCTCCGTAGCGGGAGTCTACAATGAGCAGTTCTTC. Its protein product is CASSSVAGVYNEQFF. J is TRBJ2-1 and V is TRBV11-2, with 9 bases aligning to TRBD2. V trimming: 4 bases; J trimming: 3 bases; junction bases outside the gene matches: 4. This CDR3 region has 15 residues. Per germline, CDR1 SGHAT and CDR2 FQNNGV.

This chain joins TRBV2 and TRBJ1-4; 10 bases match TRBD1. The CDR3 spans 14 residues. The germline V gene encodes CDR1 SNHLY and CDR2 FYNNEI. The ends lost 6 bases at V and 5 bases at J; junction bases unmatched: 3. As DNA, the CDR3 is TGTGCCAGCAGCCGACAGGGGGCGAATGAAAAACTGTTTTTT. Its protein product is CASSRQGANEKLFF. Combining the CDR3 with reference TRBV2 and TRBJ1-4 gives the whole variable domain EPEVTQTPSHQVTQMGQEVILRCVPISNHLYFYWYRQILGQKVEFLVSFYNNEISEKSEIFDDQFSVERPDGSNFTLKIRSTKLEDSAMYFCASSRQGANEKLFFGSGTQLSVL.

The chain employs TRBV6-2 or TRBV6-3 and TRBJ1-2; D remains unclear. In germline, CDR1 is MNHEY, CDR2 SVGEGT. The CDR3 runs to 15 residues. Trimming removed 0 bases from V and 0 bases from J, with 8 bases in between. The CDR3 DNA follows: TGTGCCAGCAGTTACTCGAACAGAGCTAACTATGGCTACACCTTC. Residues: CASSYSNRANYGYTF.

A single count supports this clone. The V gene is TRBV30, the J gene TRBJ2-7; D not resolved. Per the germline V gene, CDR1 is GTSNPN and CDR2 is SVGIG (reference sequence). This CDR3 spans 11 amino acids. Trimming stripped 4 bases from V and 6 bases from J, with 10 bases between. The CDR3 here is CAWTTYSEQYF. The CDR3 DNA reads as TGTGCCTGGACTACTTACTCCGAGCAGTACTTC.

This chain uses TRBV7-2 with TRBJ2-2, with 9 bases aligning to TRBD1. The germline CDR1 and CDR2 sequences are SGHTA and FQGNSA. Trimming at V came to 7 bases and at J to 4 bases, leaving 10 bases not matched to a gene. This CDR3 has 16 residues. CDR3 nucleotides: TGTGCCAGCAAGCGACAGGGGGGAATTGGCACCGGGGAGCTGTTTTTT. This translates into CASKRQGGIGTGELFF. Together with reference TRBV7-2 and TRBJ2-2, the CDR3 gives the full variable domain: GAGVSQSPSNKVTEKGKDVELRCDPISGHTALYWYRQSLGQGLEFLIYFQGNSAPDKSGLPSDRFSAERTGGSVSTLTIQRTQQEDSAVYLCASKRQGGIGTGELFFGEGSRLTVL.

V usage is TRBV7-3 and J usage is TRBJ2-3; 10 bases map to TRBD2. The CDR3 spans 15 residues. The trim removed 5 bases at V and 2 bases at J, leaving 4 bases unmatched. Per germline, CDR1 SGHTA and CDR2 FQGTGA. CDR3 sequence reads: CASSEAGGNTDTQYF. The CDR3 DNA sequence: TGTGCCAGCAGCGAAGCGGGAGGGAACACAGATACGCAGTATTTT.

Here the CDR3 reads CASSPDFGDSDYEQYF. The CDR3 DNA reads as TGTGCCAGCAGCCCCGACTTCGGGGATTCAGACTACGAGCAGTACTTC. The rearrangement uses TRBV4-2 and TRBJ2-7; weak D call: TRBD2 (5 bases). CDR1 is LGHNA, CDR2 YNFKEQ, per germline. The V and J ends lost 4 bases and 3 bases respectively, with 19 bases between them. CDR3 length equals 16 residues.

The chain has TRBV4-2 and TRBJ1-6; TRBD1 is a possible D gene (5 bases). The V and J ends lost 0 bases and 5 bases respectively, with 17 bases between them. Germline CDR1 is LGHNA and CDR2 is YNFKEQ. The CDR3 has 18 residues. CDR3 coding DNA: TGTGCCAGCAGCCAAGATTGGGGCAGGGCTTTTAATAATTCACCCCTCCACTTT. Translation: CASSQDWGRAFNNSPLHF.

The chain carries TRBV15 and TRBJ1-5; D is possibly TRBD1 (6 bases). This CDR3 has 15 residues. Trimming pared 1 base from V and 3 bases from J, leaving 10 bases between. In germline, CDR1 is LNHNV, CDR2 YYDKDF (reference sequence). The CDR3 bases are TGTGCCACCAGCAGAGGGCAGGGGATCAATCAGCCCCAGCATTTT. Translating gives CATSRGQGINQPQHF.

This chain joins TRBV6-2 or TRBV6-3 and TRBJ2-3; TRBD2 agrees at 12 bases. The germline CDR1 and CDR2 sequences are MNHEY and SVGEGT. CDR3 size: 16 residues. The V and J ends lost 4 bases and 8 bases, in that order; junction bases with no gene match: 10. CDR3 coding DNA: TGTGCCAGCAGTTTTTGGGCTAGCGGGAGGGCAAGTACGCAGTATTTT. Translated: CASSFWASGRASTQYF.

The rearrangement links TRBV19 to TRBJ2-6, with D maybe TRBD2 (7 bases). The CDR3 runs to 15 residues. CDR1 and CDR2 (germline): LNHDA, SQIVND (reference sequence). Trimming removed 10 bases at V and 4 bases at J, with 17 bases between. CDR3 nucleotide sequence: TGTGCCACTCGTAGGGGGGGGGCCGGGGCCAACGTCCTGACTTTC. This sequence encodes CATRRGGAGANVLTF.

J is TRBJ2-7 and V is TRBV30; TRBD2 matches at 11 bases. The CDR3 is made up of 15 amino acids. Germline CDR1 reads GTSNPN; CDR2 reads SVGIG (reference sequence). Trimming at V came to 5 bases and at J to 4 bases, leaving 10 bases not matched to a gene. CDR3 DNA: TGTGCCTGGGGAAGAATAGCGGGAGGGCGATACGAGCAGTACTTC. Translation gives CAWGRIAGGRYEQYF.

The V call is TRBV29-1, the J call TRBJ2-3, with D unclear. The germline V gene has CDR1 SQVTM and CDR2 ANQGSEA. The CDR3 covers 13 residues. With 3 bases removed from V and 2 bases from J, the gap between germline ends came to 9 bases. The CDR3 nucleotides read TGCAGCGTTGAGCTAGAGTACACAGATACGCAGTATTTT. Its protein product is CSVELEYTDTQYF.

The chain uses TRBV6-2 or TRBV6-3 and TRBJ1-1; tentatively, D is TRBD1 (6 bases). Germline values: CDR1 MNHEY, CDR2 SVGEGT. The CDR3 totals 16 residues. V shed 2 bases and J shed 0 bases, with 13 bases lying between them. CDR3 nucleotides: TGTGCCAGCAGTTACCCTAGGGGGGGGATGAACACTGAAGCTTTCTTT. It codes for CASSYPRGGMNTEAFF.

The chain carries TRBV21-1 and TRBJ1-1; TRBD1 is the table's D call, not checked against the DNA. TRBV21-1 is marked as a pseudogene. The CDR3 length is 16 residues. CDR3 residues: CASSKGRQGRDTEAFF. The CDR3 DNA follows: TGTGCCAGCAGCAAAGGGCGACAGGGACGGGACACTGAAGCTTTCTTT.

The V call is TRBV5-1, the J call TRBJ1-1; D call uncertain. Germline V lookup: CDR1 SGHRS, CDR2 YFSETQ. The length of the CDR3 is 15 residues. V was clipped by 0 bases and J by 2 bases, with 11 bases between them. This CDR3 is CASSLVEDGNTEAFF. The CDR3 DNA follows: TGCGCCAGCAGCTTGGTGGAGGACGGCAACACTGAAGCTTTCTTT.

The rearrangement links TRBV9 to TRBJ1-3, with 8 bases that match TRBD1. Per germline, CDR1 SGDLS and CDR2 YYNGEE. This CDR3 is 14 amino acids long. The ends lost 3 bases at V and 8 bases at J; junction bases unmatched: 7. The CDR3 loop is CASSAGQGGHTIYF. CDR3 coding DNA: TGTGCCAGCAGCGCCGGACAGGGAGGGCACACCATATATTTT.